The present entry profiles one TCR beta chain with its context. The data originate from a study of T cell responses to AZD1222 COVID-19 vaccine. The method was immunoSEQ multiplex PCR; TCRdb's version includes in-frame clones alone and lacks a portion of them. The sample contains 140,000 to 150,000 clones, around nine tenths of which appear only once. Germline CDR1 reads LNHDA; CDR2 reads SQIVND (reference sequence). Trimming left V 6 bases short and J 8 bases short, with 11 bases between. The CDR3 spans 12 residues. Sequencing was performed on peripheral blood, taken on day 0 of MenACWY control vaccination. This clonotype was sampled from an adult in good health. The chain couples TRBV19 to TRBJ1-5; D gene ambiguous. For the CDR3, the DNA is TGTGCCAGTAGCGAGAGGGTGGAGCCCCAGCATTTT. The encoded protein is CASSERVEPQHF.